This TCR beta chain is from a study of beta chain features in type 1 diabetes. This clone was seen a few times. Reverse transcription of all isolated RNA meant that expressed TCRB transcripts were sequenced. Data came from immunoSEQ multiplex PCR; TCRdb stores just in-frame clones and leaves some out. In the table there are 60,000 to 75,000 clones, about 61% of which are singletons. The CDR3 consists of 13 residues. The V end was cut by 3 bases, the J end by 8 bases, with 10 bases between. Germline CDR1 reads SGHVS; CDR2 reads FQNEAQ. The chain combines TRBV7-8 with TRBJ1-4; D gene unclear. The source is a woman between 18 and 29 years old in good health. Input material: Tregs from blood. The CDR3 is CASSFTRKEKLFF. The CDR3 bases are TGTGCCAGCAGCTTTACGCGAAAGGAAAAACTGTTTTTT. Full variable domain (rest looked up from reference TRBV7-8 and TRBJ1-4): GAGVSQSPRYKVAKRGQDVALRCDPISGHVSLFWYQQALGQGPEFLTYFQNEAQLDKSGLPSDRFFAERPEGSVSTLKIQRTQQEDSAVYLCASSFTRKEKLFFGSGTQLSVL.